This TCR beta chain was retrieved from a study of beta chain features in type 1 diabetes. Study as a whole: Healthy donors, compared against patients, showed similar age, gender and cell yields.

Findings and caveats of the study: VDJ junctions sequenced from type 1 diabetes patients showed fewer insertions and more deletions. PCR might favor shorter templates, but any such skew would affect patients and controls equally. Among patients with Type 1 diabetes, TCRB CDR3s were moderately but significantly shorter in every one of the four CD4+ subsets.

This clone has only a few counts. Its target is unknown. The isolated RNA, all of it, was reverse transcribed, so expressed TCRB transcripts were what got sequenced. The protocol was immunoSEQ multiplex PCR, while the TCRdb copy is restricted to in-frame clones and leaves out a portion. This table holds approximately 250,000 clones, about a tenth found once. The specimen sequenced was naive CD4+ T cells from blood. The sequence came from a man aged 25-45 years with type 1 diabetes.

The CDR3: CASSSAEPGQGNYEQYF. CDR3 sequence (DNA): TGTGCCAGCAGCTCGGCCGAACCGGGACAGGGTAATTACGAGCAGTACTTC. The rearrangement links TRBV5-6 to TRBJ2-7; 9 bases map to TRBD1. With 3 bases clipped from V and 4 bases from J, the junction kept 14 bases outside the gene matches. From germline, CDR1 is SGHDT and CDR2 YYEEEE. CDR3 size: 17 residues.